What follows are 16 T cell receptor beta chains derived from one specimen sequenced in a study of post-analysis software for immune sequencing data. Whole-study results and caveats: Patients had higher frequencies than controls of roughly five TRBV segments, including TRBV5-6, TRBV5-1 and TRBV20-1.

Antigens of these TCRs are unknown. The authors incorporated unique molecular identifiers into the TCR beta cDNA libraries. One entry per CDR3 protein results from TCRdb running MiXCR on the PCR reads. The table shows some 890,000 distinct CDR3 sequences, with under 70% occurring only once. The sample consisted of blood. The receptors originated from a girl aged 5 to 17 with multiple sclerosis.

This clonotype was observed a single time. This chain connects TRBV2 to TRBJ2-3; weak D call: TRBD1 (6 bases). V gave up 6 bases and J gave up 6 bases, with 19 bases separating them. The CDR3 spans 15 residues. Germline V CDR1 and CDR2: SNHLY, FYNNEI. The CDR3 DNA is TGTGCCAGCAGCCAGGAAGGGACATTTACGGATACGCAGTATTTT. Its translation: CASSQEGTFTDTQYF.

This clonotype has a handful of counts. This chain joins TRBV29-1 and TRBJ2-5; D unclear. This CDR3 is 12 amino acids long. CDR1 is SQVTM and CDR2 is ANQGSEA in the germline V gene. V was trimmed by 8 bases and J by 1 base, leaving 11 bases between them. The CDR3 protein is CSTRTTQETQYF. DNA of the CDR3: TGCAGCACTCGCACGACCCAAGAGACCCAGTACTTC.

The V call is TRBV20-1, the J call TRBJ2-5, with 11 bases aligning to TRBD1. The J call may be in error: the DNA end matches TRBJ2-7 better. Per germline, CDR1 DFQATT and CDR2 SNEGSKA (reference sequence). The length of the CDR3 is 14 residues. Written as DNA, the CDR3 is TGCAGTGCTAGGAAAGGGACAGGGGGCTACGAGCAGTACTTC. It yields the protein CSARKGTGGYEQYF.

The V gene is TRBV20-1, the J gene TRBJ2-1; possibly TRBD2 for D (6 bases). The CDR3 loop spans 14 amino acids. Germline V gene sequence: CDR1 DFQATT, CDR2 SNEGSKA (reference sequence). V lost 7 bases to trimming and J lost 5 bases, with 18 bases between them. CDR3 sequence (DNA): TGCAGTGTTCACGGGAGTCCGGGGGACAATGAGCAGTTCTTC. It translates to CSVHGSPGDNEQFF.

This chain joins TRBV5-1 and TRBJ2-7, with 10 positions matching TRBD1. Germline CDR1 SGHRS, CDR2 YFSETQ. The CDR3 spans 15 residues. V lost 4 bases to trimming and J lost 5 bases; unmatched junction nucleotides: 9. The CDR3 here is CASSGTTGGADEQYF. The CDR3, as DNA: TGCGCCAGCAGCGGTACGACAGGGGGCGCGGACGAGCAGTACTTC.

This chain connects TRBV12-3 or TRBV12-4 to TRBJ2-7, with D tentatively TRBD1 (5 bases). The CDR3 runs 14 residues. The V and J ends lost 3 bases and 2 bases respectively, with 11 bases between them. The CDR3 nucleotides read TGTGCCAGCAGTTTGCGGACGGACACCTACGAGCAGTACTTC. Amino acid sequence: CASSLRTDTYEQYF.

The chain is built from TRBV7-2 and TRBJ2-1; 12 positions agree with TRBD1. In germline, CDR1 is SGHTA, CDR2 FQGNSA. V shed 6 bases, J shed 0 bases, and the junction held 9 bases outside the gene matches. The CDR3 extends over 18 amino acids. The DNA for the CDR3 is TGTGCCAGCAGACGGGACAGGGGGCCCTCGAGCTCCTACAATGAGCAGTTCTTC. This translates into CASRRDRGPSSSYNEQFF.

V and J are TRBV9 and TRBJ2-4; 10 bases are shared with TRBD1. The DNA end lines up better with TRBJ2-7; the J call may be wrong. There are 16 residues in the CDR3. The germline gives CDR1 SGDLS, CDR2 YYNGEE. The CDR3 sequence: CASSVSHRQGADEQYF. The CDR3 DNA reads TGTGCCAGCAGCGTATCCCACAGACAGGGGGCGGACGAGCAGTACTTC.

The rearrangement joins TRBV7-9 to TRBJ2-1; unclear D gene. The CDR3 spans 15 residues. V shed 5 bases and J shed 2 bases, with 13 bases lying between them. Germline CDR1 is SEHNR and CDR2 is FQNEAQ (reference sequence). The CDR3 is CASSPLGPPYNEQFF. In DNA form, the CDR3 reads TGTGCCAGCAGCCCTCTCGGGCCTCCCTACAATGAGCAGTTCTTC.

The J gene is TRBJ2-5, the V gene TRBV5-6, with no clear D. V gave up 5 bases and J gave up 1 base, with 30 bases separating them. The germline gives CDR1 SGHDT, CDR2 YYEEEE. This CDR3 is built from 20 residues. CDR3 sequence: CASSSWVAVLAWGIQETQYF. In DNA, the CDR3 is TGTGCCAGCAGTTCTTGGGTTGCGGTCTTGGCGTGGGGAATCCAAGAGACCCAGTACTTC.

Turning to this clonotype: Sequence at one end of the junction differs from germline and may be a read error. The chain employs TRBV24-1 and TRBJ2-1; 14 bases align to TRBD2. This CDR3 contains 17 residues. The V gene's germline CDR1 is KGHDR and CDR2 SFDVKD. The CDR3 DNA follows: TGTGCCACCAGTCCCGGGACTAGCGGGAGCTCCTGCAATGAGCAGTTCTTC. Translated: CATSPGTSGSSCNEQFF.

J is TRBJ2-5 and V is TRBV7-9, with D maybe TRBD2 (5 bases). Germline V gene sequence: CDR1 SEHNR, CDR2 FQNEAQ (reference sequence). The CDR3 covers 14 residues. V lost 0 bases to trimming and J lost 3 bases, with 8 bases between them. The CDR3 protein is CASSLASEEETQYF. The CDR3, as DNA: TGTGCCAGCAGCTTAGCTAGCGAGGAAGAGACCCAGTACTTC.

This chain links TRBV12-3 or TRBV12-4 with TRBJ2-7; D unresolved. Trimming cost V 3 bases and J 5 bases, with 11 bases left between them. The CDR3 is 13 residues long. The CDR3 is CASSFLGENEQYF. DNA of the CDR3: TGTGCCAGCAGTTTTTTGGGTGAAAACGAGCAGTACTTC.

This clonotype has only one observation. V is TRBV25-1 and J is TRBJ2-7, with D hard to call. The CDR3 has 13 residues. The ends were cut back, 4 bases at V and 2 bases at J, with 9 bases in the middle. The germline gives CDR1 MGHDK, CDR2 SYGVNS. This CDR3 reads CASSGVHTYEQYF. The CDR3 DNA follows: TGTGCCAGCAGTGGAGTCCACACCTACGAGCAGTACTTC.

The rearrangement links TRBV29-1 to TRBJ1-4; 8 bases agree with TRBD1. CDR1 is SQVTM and CDR2 is ANQGSEA in the germline V gene. Trimming cost V 6 bases and J 0 bases; bases outside gene matches: 3. This CDR3 is built from 14 residues. The CDR3 nucleotides read TGCAGCGTGACGGGACAGGCAACTAATGAAAAACTGTTTTTT. Its protein is CSVTGQATNEKLFF. Full variable domain (rest looked up from reference TRBV29-1 and TRBJ1-4): SAVISQKPSRDICQRGTSLTIQCQVDSQVTMMFWYRQQPGQSLTLIATANQGSEATYESGFVIDKFPISRPNLTFSTLTVSNMSPEDSSIYLCSVTGQATNEKLFFGSGTQLSVL.

This sequence joins TRBV10-3 and TRBJ1-1; a weak D match, TRBD1 (5 bases). Trimming stripped 6 bases from V and 1 base from J, with 15 bases between. CDR1 is ENHRY, CDR2 SYGVKD, per germline. The CDR3 covers 15 residues. The CDR3 nucleotides read TGTGCCATCAGGGCGGGGGGTCAAGCGAACACTGAAGCTTTCTTT. Protein product: CAIRAGGQANTEAFF.